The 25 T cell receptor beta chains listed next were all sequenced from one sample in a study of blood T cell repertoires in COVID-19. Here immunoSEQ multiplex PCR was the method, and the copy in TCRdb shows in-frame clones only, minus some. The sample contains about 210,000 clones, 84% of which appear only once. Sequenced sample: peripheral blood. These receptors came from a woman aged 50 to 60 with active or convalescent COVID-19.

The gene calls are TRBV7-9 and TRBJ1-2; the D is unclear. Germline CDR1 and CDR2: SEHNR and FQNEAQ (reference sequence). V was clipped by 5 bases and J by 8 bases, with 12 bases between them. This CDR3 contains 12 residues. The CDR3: CASSPSGLGYTF. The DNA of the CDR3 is TGTGCCAGCAGCCCGAGCGGTTTAGGCTACACCTTC.

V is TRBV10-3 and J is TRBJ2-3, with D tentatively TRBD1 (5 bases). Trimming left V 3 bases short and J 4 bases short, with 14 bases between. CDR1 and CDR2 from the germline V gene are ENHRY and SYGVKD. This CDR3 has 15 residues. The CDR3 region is CAISDPGRGPDTQYF. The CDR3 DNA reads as TGTGCCATCAGTGACCCTGGTAGGGGCCCAGATACGCAGTATTTT.

The CDR3 region has the DNA TGTGCCAGCAGCTTGGTGGGCGGGGGCGACAATGAGCAGTTCTTC. It codes for CASSLVGGGDNEQFF. The V call is TRBV5-6, the J call TRBJ2-1, with D possibly matching TRBD2 (7 bases). Germline V gene sequence: CDR1 SGHDT, CDR2 YYEEEE. CDR3 length: 15 amino acids. The V end lost 0 bases, the J end lost 5 bases, and 12 bases lay between the germline ends. Drawing the rest from reference TRBV5-6 and TRBJ2-1, the complete variable domain is DAGVTQSPTHLIKTRGQQVTLRCSPKSGHDTVSWYQQALGQGPQFIFQYYEEEERQRGNFPDRFSGHQFPNYSSELNVNALLLGDSALYLCASSLVGGGDNEQFFGPGTRLTVL.

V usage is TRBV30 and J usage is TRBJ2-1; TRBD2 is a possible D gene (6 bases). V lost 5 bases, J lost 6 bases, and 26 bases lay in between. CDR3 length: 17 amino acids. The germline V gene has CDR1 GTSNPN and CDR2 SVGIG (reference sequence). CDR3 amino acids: CAWSGAQRALGVNEQFF. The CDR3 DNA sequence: TGTGCCTGGTCCGGCGCCCAGCGGGCCCTCGGGGTCAATGAGCAGTTCTTC.

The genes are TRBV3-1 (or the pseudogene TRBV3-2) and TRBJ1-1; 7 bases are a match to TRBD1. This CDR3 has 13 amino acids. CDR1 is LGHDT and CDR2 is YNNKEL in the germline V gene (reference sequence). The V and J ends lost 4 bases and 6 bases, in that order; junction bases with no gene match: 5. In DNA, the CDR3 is TGTGCCAGCAGCCTACAGGGGACCGCTGAAGCTTTCTTT. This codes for CASSLQGTAEAFF.

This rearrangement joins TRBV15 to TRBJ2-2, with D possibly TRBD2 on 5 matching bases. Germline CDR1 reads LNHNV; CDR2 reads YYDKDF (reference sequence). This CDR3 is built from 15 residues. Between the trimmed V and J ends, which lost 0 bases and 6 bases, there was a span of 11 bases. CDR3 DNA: TGTGCCACCAGCAGAGATACATCGGGATCCGGGGAGCTGTTTTTT. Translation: CATSRDTSGSGELFF.

The CDR3, as DNA: TGCGCCAGCAGCCAAGAGGGCCTCGAAGCTTTCTTT. Protein sequence: CASSQEGLEAFF. V usage is TRBV4-1 and J usage is TRBJ1-1; D uncertain. Per the germline V gene, CDR1 is MGHRA and CDR2 is YSYEKL. V lost 0 bases and J lost 8, with 7 bases in between. The CDR3 runs 12 residues.

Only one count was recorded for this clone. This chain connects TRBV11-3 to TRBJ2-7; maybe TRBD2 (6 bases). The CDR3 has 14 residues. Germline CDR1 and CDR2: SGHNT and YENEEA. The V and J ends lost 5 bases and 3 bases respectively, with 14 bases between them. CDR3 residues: CASSDGAGNYEQYF. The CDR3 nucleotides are TGTGCCAGCAGCGACGGGGCGGGGAACTACGAGCAGTACTTC.

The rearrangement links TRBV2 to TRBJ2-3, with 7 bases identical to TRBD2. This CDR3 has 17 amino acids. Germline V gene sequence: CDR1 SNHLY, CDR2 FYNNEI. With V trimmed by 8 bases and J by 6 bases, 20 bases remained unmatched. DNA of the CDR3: TGTGCCAGCGAGCCTGGGCTAGCGGACCATGGCGGGGATACGCAGTATTTT. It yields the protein CASEPGLADHGGDTQYF. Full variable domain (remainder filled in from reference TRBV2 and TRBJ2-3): EPEVTQTPSHQVTQMGQEVILRCVPISNHLYFYWYRQILGQKVEFLVSFYNNEISEKSEIFDDQFSVERPDGSNFTLKIRSTKLEDSAMYFCASEPGLADHGGDTQYFGPGTRLTVL.

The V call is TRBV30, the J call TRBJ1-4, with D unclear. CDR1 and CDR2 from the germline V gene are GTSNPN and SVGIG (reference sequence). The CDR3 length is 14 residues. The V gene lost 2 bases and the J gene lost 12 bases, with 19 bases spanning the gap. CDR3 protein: CAWSLRQDLAELFF. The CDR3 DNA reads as TGTGCCTGGAGTTTGCGGCAGGACCTAGCTGAACTGTTTTTT.

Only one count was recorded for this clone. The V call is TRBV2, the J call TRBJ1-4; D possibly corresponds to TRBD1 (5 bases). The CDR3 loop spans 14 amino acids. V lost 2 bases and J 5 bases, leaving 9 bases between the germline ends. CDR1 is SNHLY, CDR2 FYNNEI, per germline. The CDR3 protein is CASSESRGNEKLFF. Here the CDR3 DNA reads TGTGCCAGCAGTGAAAGCCGGGGGAATGAAAAACTGTTTTTT. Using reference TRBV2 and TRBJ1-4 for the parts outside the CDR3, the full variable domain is EPEVTQTPSHQVTQMGQEVILRCVPISNHLYFYWYRQILGQKVEFLVSFYNNEISEKSEIFDDQFSVERPDGSNFTLKIRSTKLEDSAMYFCASSESRGNEKLFFGSGTQLSVL.

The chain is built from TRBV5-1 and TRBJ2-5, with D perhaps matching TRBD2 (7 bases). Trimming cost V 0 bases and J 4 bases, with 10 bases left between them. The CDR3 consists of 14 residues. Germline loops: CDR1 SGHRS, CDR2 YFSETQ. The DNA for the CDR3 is TGCGCCAGCAGCTTGGACAGGGAGGGAGAGACCCAGTACTTC. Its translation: CASSLDREGETQYF.

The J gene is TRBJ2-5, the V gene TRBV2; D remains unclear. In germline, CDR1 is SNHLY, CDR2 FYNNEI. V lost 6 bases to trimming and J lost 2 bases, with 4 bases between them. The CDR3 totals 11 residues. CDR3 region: CASRSQETQYF. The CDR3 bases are TGTGCCAGCAGGTCACAAGAGACCCAGTACTTC.

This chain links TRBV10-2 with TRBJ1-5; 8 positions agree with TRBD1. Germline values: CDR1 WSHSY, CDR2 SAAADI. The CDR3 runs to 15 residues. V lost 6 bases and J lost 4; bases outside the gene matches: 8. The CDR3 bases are TGCGCCAGCAGGCAGGGACAGGCTTTAAATCAGCCCCAGCATTTT. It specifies CASRQGQALNQPQHF.

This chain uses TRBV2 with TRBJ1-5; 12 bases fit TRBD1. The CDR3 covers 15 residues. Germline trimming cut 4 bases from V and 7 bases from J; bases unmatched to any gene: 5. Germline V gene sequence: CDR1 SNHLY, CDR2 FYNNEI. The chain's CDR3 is CASSGDRGQGQPQHF. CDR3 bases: TGTGCCAGCAGTGGGGACAGGGGGCAGGGGCAGCCCCAGCATTTT.

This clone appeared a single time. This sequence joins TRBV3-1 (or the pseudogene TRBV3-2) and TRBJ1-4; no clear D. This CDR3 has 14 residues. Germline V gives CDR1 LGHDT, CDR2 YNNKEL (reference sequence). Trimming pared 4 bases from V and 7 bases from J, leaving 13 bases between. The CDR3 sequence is CASSPRGRSEKLFF. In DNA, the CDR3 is TGTGCCAGCAGCCCAAGAGGGCGGAGTGAAAAACTGTTTTTT.

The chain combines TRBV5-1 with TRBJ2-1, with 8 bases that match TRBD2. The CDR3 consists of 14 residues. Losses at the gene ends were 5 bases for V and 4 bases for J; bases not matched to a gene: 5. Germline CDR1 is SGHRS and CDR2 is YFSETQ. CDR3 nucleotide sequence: TGCGCCAGCAGAGATAGCGGGGCGTACAATGAGCAGTTCTTC. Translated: CASRDSGAYNEQFF.

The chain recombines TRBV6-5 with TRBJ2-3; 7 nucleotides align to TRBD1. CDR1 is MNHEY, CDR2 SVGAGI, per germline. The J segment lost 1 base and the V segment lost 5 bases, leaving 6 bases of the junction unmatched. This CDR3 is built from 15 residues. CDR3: CASSPPGGGTDTQYF. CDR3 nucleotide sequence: TGTGCCAGCAGTCCCCCAGGGGGTGGCACAGATACGCAGTATTTT.

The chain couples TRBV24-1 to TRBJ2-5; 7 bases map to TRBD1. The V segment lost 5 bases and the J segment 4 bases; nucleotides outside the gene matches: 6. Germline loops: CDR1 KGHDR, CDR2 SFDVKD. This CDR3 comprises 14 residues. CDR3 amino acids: CATSVAGGLETQYF. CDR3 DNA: TGTGCCACCAGTGTAGCAGGGGGTTTAGAGACCCAGTACTTC.

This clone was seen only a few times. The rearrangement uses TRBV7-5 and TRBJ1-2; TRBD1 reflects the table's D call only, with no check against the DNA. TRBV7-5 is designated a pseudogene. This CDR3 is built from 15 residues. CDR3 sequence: CVRSLRTGPDYGYTF. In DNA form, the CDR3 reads TGTGTCAGAAGCTTAAGGACAGGGCCTGACTATGGCTACACCTTC.

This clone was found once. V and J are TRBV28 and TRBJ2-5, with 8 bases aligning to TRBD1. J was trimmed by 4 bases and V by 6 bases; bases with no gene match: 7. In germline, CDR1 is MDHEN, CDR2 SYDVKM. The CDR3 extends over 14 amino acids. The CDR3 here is CASRFRGRIETQYF. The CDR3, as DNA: TGTGCCAGCAGGTTCAGGGGGCGAATAGAGACCCAGTACTTC.

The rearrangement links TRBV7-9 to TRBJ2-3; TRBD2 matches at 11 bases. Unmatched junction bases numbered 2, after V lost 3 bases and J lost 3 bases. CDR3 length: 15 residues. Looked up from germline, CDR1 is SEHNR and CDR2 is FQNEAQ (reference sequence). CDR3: CASSLGLAETDTQYF. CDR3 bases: TGTGCCAGCAGCTTGGGACTAGCGGAGACAGATACGCAGTATTTT.

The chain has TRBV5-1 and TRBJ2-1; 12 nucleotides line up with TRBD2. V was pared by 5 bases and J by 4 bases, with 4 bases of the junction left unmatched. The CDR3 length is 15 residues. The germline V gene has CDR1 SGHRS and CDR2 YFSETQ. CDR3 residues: CASRLAGGLYNEQFF. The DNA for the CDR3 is TGCGCCAGCAGACTAGCGGGGGGATTATACAATGAGCAGTTCTTC.

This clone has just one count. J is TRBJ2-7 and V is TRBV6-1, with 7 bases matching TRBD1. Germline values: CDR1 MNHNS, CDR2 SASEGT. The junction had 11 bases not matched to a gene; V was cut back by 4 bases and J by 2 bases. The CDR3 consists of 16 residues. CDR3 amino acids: CASSVPGTAYPYEQYF. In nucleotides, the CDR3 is TGTGCCAGCAGTGTACCCGGGACAGCCTACCCCTACGAGCAGTACTTC.

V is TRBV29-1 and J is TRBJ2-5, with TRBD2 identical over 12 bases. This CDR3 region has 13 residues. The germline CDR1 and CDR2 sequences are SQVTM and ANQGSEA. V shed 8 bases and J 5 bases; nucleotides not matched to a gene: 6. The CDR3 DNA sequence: TGCAGCTCCCTAGCGGGGGGGCAGGAGACCCAGTACTTC. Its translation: CSSLAGGQETQYF.